This TCR beta chain stems from a study of blood T cell repertoires in COVID-19. The CDR3 loop spans 15 amino acids. Germline CDR1 reads KGHSH; CDR2 reads LQKENI. J was trimmed by 4 bases and V by 4 bases; bases with no gene match: 3. The repertoire was sequenced with immunoSEQ multiplex PCR; TCRdb's copy has only in-frame clones and lacks some. The sample records a few hundred thousand clones, around 90% being singletons. The rearrangement uses TRBV18 and TRBJ2-2; TRBD1 matches 10 bases. The receptor's source is a woman aged 18-29 years who had recovered from COVID-19. Sequencing was performed on PBMCs or T cells enriched from blood (not recorded which). As DNA, the CDR3 is TGTGCCAGCTCACTGGGACAGGGGAGCACCGGGGAGCTGTTTTTT. Amino acids: CASSLGQGSTGELFF.